This TCR beta chain was retrieved from a study of T cells in Graves' hyperthyroidism and ophthalmopathy. Study-level points and caveats: Ophthalmopathy, as predicted by the model, came a median approximately 6.5 months after the prediction. A model of 13 V-J pairs discriminated ophthalmopathy from stable hyperthyroidism.

This clonotype was counted ten times or more. Its antigen is still unknown. One end of the junction fails to match germline, which may point to a read error. CDR3 size: 14 residues. CDR1 and CDR2 (germline): MNHNS, SASEGT. Researchers amplified the TCR beta CDR3 regions from RNA transcripts. In the first-round RT-PCR of the TCR CDR3, the HTBI primer set was used. TCRdb re-called the multiplex PCR reads with MiXCR, one entry per CDR3 protein. The sample records some 550,000 distinct CDR3 sequences, less than 25% being singletons. Absence of ophthalmopathy progression within 18 months defined stable Graves' hyperthyroidism. The PBMCs studied were ones that came from 10 ml fresh peripheral blood.

The V gene is TRBV6-1, the J gene TRBJ2-7; tentative D call: TRBD1 (5 bases). The clonotype comes from a man aged 18 to 30 with Graves' hyperthyroidism. The sample taken for sequencing was blood. The CDR3 sequence is CASGELRGAYEQYF. The CDR3 DNA follows: TGTGCCAGCGGTGAACTAAGGGGCGCGTACGAGCAGTACTTC.